The 14 T cell receptor beta chains listed next were all sequenced from one sample in a study of vaccination and CD4 T cells after COVID-19 (dated by TCRdb to 2022 to 2024). The library was made by PCR. These reads were obtained on an Illumina iSeq 100. TCRdb reprocessed the public reads (quality trimming at Q25 with fastp, clone calling with MiXCR) and kept in-frame beta chains. Identical CDR3 protein sequences are pooled into one entry, listed with their most common genes and DNA. For this sample there are around 28,000 distinct CDR3 sequences; around 50% appear just once. Roughly 5.5% of the sample comes from the top ten. The intended sense of this specimen's time point label: late sampling 161 to 241 days after vaccination in a few convalescent patients. Here the sequenced sample was CD4+ T cells from blood, taken about 7 months after SARS-CoV-2 vaccination. Source of these receptors: a human donor who had recovered from COVID-19.

This clonotype came up a few times. The V gene is TRBV6-4, the J gene TRBJ2-1; 10 nucleotides agree with TRBD2. Germline-derived CDR1 and CDR2 are MRHNA and SNTAGT. Trimming removed 0 bases from V and 5 bases from J; junction bases left unmatched: 4. The CDR3 length is 16 residues. Here the CDR3 DNA reads TGTGCCAGCAGTGACTCGGCAGCGGGAGGGCACAATGAGCAGTTCTTC. Its translation: CASSDSAAGGHNEQFF.

The genes are TRBV28 and TRBJ2-5; no clear D gene. Germline V gene sequence: CDR1 MDHEN, CDR2 SYDVKM. The CDR3 loop spans 16 amino acids. V was pared by 3 bases and J by 1 base, with 15 bases between. CDR3: CASSFLQETVQETQYF. The CDR3 DNA reads TGTGCCAGCAGTTTCCTACAAGAGACGGTCCAAGAGACCCAGTACTTC.

The chain uses TRBV27 and TRBJ2-7; the D gene is possibly TRBD2 (6 bases). The V end was cut by 2 bases, the J end by 2 bases, with 10 bases between. The CDR3 contains 14 residues. Germline V gene lookup returns CDR1 MNHEY and CDR2 SMNVEV (reference sequence). CDR3 DNA sequence: TGTGCCAGCAGTTTAAGTAGCGGCCCCTACGAGCAGTACTTC. As protein: CASSLSSGPYEQYF.

This clonotype was observed a few times. V is TRBV7-8 and J is TRBJ2-3; TRBD2 agrees at 11 bases. The CDR3 extends over 13 amino acids. Germline V gene lookup returns CDR1 SGHVS and CDR2 FQNEAQ. V lost 7 bases, J lost 5 bases, and 2 bases stayed unmatched. CDR3 nucleotides: TGTGCCAGCATAGCGGGAGGGGGAGATACGCAGTATTTT. This codes for CASIAGGGDTQYF.

This sequence joins TRBV6-5 and TRBJ2-7; 8 bases map to TRBD2. Germline V gives CDR1 MNHEY, CDR2 SVGAGI. This CDR3 comprises 17 residues. Trimming cost V 0 bases and J 0 bases; bases outside gene matches: 7. CDR3 amino acids: CASSYSRLAYSSYEQYF. The CDR3 bases are TGTGCCAGCAGTTACTCCAGACTAGCGTATAGCTCCTACGAGCAGTACTTC.

The chain is built from TRBV5-4 and TRBJ2-1; possibly TRBD1 for D (5 bases). V lost 10 bases and J lost 8, with 13 bases in between. The CDR3 has 11 amino acids. Germline V lookup: CDR1 SGHNT, CDR2 YYREEE (reference sequence). The CDR3 DNA is TGTGCCTGGTCTATGGGGCATGAGCAGTTCTTC. Amino acid sequence: CAWSMGHEQFF. Full variable domain (outside the CDR3, taken from reference TRBV5-4 and TRBJ2-1): ETGVTQSPTHLIKTRGQQVTLRCSSQSGHNTVSWYQQALGQGPQFIFQYYREEENGRGNFPPRFSGLQFPNYSSELNVNALELDDSALYLCAWSMGHEQFFGPGTRLTVL.

V and J are TRBV7-2 and TRBJ2-5; D unclear. CDR3 length: 14 amino acids. Per germline, CDR1 SGHTA and CDR2 FQGNSA. The V and J ends lost 3 bases and 2 bases respectively, with 10 bases between them. The CDR3 DNA is TGTGCCAGCAGCTTGCGAAGGAAACAAGAGACCCAGTACTTC. Its translation is CASSLRRKQETQYF.

This chain links TRBV7-9 with TRBJ2-1; D unclear. V was pared by 6 bases and J by 3 bases, with 15 bases between. Germline V gene data show CDR1 as SEHNR and CDR2 as FQNEAQ (reference sequence). This CDR3 has 15 residues. The CDR3 DNA is TGTGCCAGCAGTTCCGGAAGCCTCAACTACAATGAGCAGTTCTTC. Its translation: CASSSGSLNYNEQFF.

In this sample, this clonotype turned up a few times. This chain joins TRBV7-9 and TRBJ1-5, with 11 nucleotides matching TRBD1. CDR3 length: 17 amino acids. J was trimmed by 4 bases and V by 1 base; bases with no gene match: 6. Germline V CDR1 and CDR2: SEHNR, FQNEAQ (reference sequence). This CDR3 reads CASSLEGQGVGNQPQHF. The CDR3 DNA reads TGTGCCAGCAGCTTAGAGGGACAGGGGGTCGGTAATCAGCCCCAGCATTTT.

This rearrangement joins TRBV20-1 to TRBJ2-3; TRBD2 aligns across 14 bases. The CDR3 consists of 16 residues. V was pared by 2 bases and J by 5 bases, with 6 bases of the junction left unmatched. Looked up from germline, CDR1 is DFQATT and CDR2 is SNEGSKA (reference sequence). The CDR3 protein is CSARYGTSGSQDTQYF. The DNA of the CDR3 is TGCAGTGCTAGATACGGGACTAGCGGGAGTCAAGATACGCAGTATTTT.

This chain links TRBV6-5 with TRBJ1-6; possible D gene TRBD1, 5 bases. Germline assignment: CDR1 MNHEY and CDR2 SVGAGI. V gave up 2 bases and J gave up 6 bases, with 14 bases separating them. The CDR3 spans 16 residues. CDR3 sequence reads: CASSYLRQSSNSPLHF. The DNA of the CDR3 is TGTGCCAGCAGTTACCTCAGACAGAGTTCTAATTCACCCCTCCACTTT.

The CDR3 nucleotides read TGTGCCAGCAGCTTCGGACACGACGACCAAGAGACCCAGTACTTC. Protein product: CASSFGHDDQETQYF. The V and J genes are TRBV11-1 and TRBJ2-5; maybe TRBD1 (5 bases). CDR1 is SGHAT, CDR2 FQDESV, per germline (reference sequence). The CDR3 runs to 15 residues. Trimming took 3 bases from V and 0 from J, leaving 11 bases between them. Filled out from reference TRBV11-1 and TRBJ2-5, the complete variable domain reads EAEVAQSPRYKITEKSQAVAFWCDPISGHATLYWYRQILGQGPELLVQFQDESVVDDSQLPKDRFSAERLKGVDSTLKIQPAELGDSAMYLCASSFGHDDQETQYFGPGTRLLVL.

The table lists this clonotype with a count of one. The chain carries TRBV7-9 and TRBJ2-1; no clear D. Trimming left V 1 base short and J 10 bases short, with 20 bases between. The CDR3 has 16 amino acids. The germline V gene encodes CDR1 SEHNR and CDR2 FQNEAQ (reference sequence). The CDR3 sequence is CASSLGSRDPTREQFF. The CDR3 DNA follows: TGTGCCAGCAGCTTAGGGAGCCGAGACCCTACCAGGGAGCAGTTCTTC. Looking up the rest from reference TRBV7-9 and TRBJ2-1 gives the full variable domain: DTGVSQNPRHKITKRGQNVTFRCDPISEHNRLYWYRQTLGQGPEFLTYFQNEAQLEKSRLLSDRFSAERPKGSFSTLEIQRTEQGDSAMYLCASSLGSRDPTREQFFGPGTRLTVL.

This chain connects TRBV6-4 to TRBJ2-1, with TRBD2 identical over 7 bases. Germline CDR1 MRHNA, CDR2 SNTAGT. The V and J ends lost 3 bases and 7 bases, in that order; junction bases with no gene match: 9. CDR3 length: 15 residues. The chain's CDR3 is CASSDGGGSPNEQFF. The CDR3 region has the DNA TGTGCCAGCAGTGATGGTGGCGGGAGCCCGAATGAGCAGTTCTTC.